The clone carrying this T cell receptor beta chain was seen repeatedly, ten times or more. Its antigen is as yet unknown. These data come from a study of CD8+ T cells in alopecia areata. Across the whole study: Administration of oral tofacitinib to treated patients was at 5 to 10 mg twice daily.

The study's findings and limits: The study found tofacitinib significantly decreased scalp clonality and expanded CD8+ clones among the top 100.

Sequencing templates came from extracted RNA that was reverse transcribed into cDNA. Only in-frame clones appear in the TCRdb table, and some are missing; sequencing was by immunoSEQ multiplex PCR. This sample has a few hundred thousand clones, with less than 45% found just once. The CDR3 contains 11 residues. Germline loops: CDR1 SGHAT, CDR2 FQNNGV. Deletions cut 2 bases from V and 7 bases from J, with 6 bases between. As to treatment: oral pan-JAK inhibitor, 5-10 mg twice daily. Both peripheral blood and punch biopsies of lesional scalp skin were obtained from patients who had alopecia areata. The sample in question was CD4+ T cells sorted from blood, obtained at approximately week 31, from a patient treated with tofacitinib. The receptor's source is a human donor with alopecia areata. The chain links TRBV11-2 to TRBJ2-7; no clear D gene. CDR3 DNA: TGTGCCAGCAGCTTACTATTAGAGCAGTACTTC. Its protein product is CASSLLLEQYF.